This T cell receptor beta chain was profiled in a study of cytomegalovirus exposure and HLA in healthy donors. Remarks on this clone: Its antigen is unknown.

At the time of sampling, donors were nominally healthy, though unrecorded immune exposures were likely. PCR used 60 Vbeta primers and 13 Jbeta primers. Profiling relied on immunoSEQ multiplex PCR, and the TCRdb table lists in-frame clones only, not all of them. The sample has over 200,000 clones, around 80% seen once. The CDR3 sequence is 15 residues long. Germline-derived CDR1 and CDR2 are SGHTA and FQGTGA. V dropped 2 bases and J dropped 2 bases, with 12 bases sitting between them. Regarding the study as a whole: Researchers left out some V segments, among them TRBV6-2 and TRBV6-3, as indistinguishable. Presence/absence analysis assumed near-uniform sequencing depth across donors.

The rearrangement uses TRBV7-3 and TRBJ1-1; D is possibly TRBD1 (5 bases). Source material: PBMCs. The clonotype originates from a woman aged 40 to 50 in good health and CMV-seronegative. The CDR3 reads CASSLGAEINTEAFF. As DNA, the CDR3 is TGTGCCAGCAGCTTAGGGGCAGAAATAAACACTGAAGCTTTCTTT. Drawing the rest from reference TRBV7-3 and TRBJ1-1, the complete variable domain is GAGVSQTPSNKVTEKGKYVELRCDPISGHTALYWYRQSLGQGPEFLIYFQGTGAADDSGLPNDRFFAVRPEGSVSTLKIQRTERGDSAVYLCASSLGAEINTEAFFGQGTRLTVV.